The clone carrying this T cell receptor beta chain was recorded once. The data were taken from a study of blood T cell repertoires in COVID-19. For the study at large: From T cells, B-cell-depleted T cells, or PBMCs came the material, which was cDNA or gDNA.

TCRdb's copy holds only in-frame clones and misses some; the assay was immunoSEQ multiplex PCR. The profile shows about 190,000 clones, 79% of them singletons. The receptor was derived from a man aged 55 to 70 with active or convalescent COVID-19. Source material: peripheral blood.

The CDR3: CASIPRGNTEGPGELFF. The CDR3 DNA reads TGTGCCAGCATCCCCCGGGGGAACACGGAGGGACCCGGGGAGCTGTTTTTT. V is TRBV6-4 and J is TRBJ2-2, with D tentatively TRBD2 (6 bases). Germline CDR1 is MRHNA and CDR2 is SNTAGT. CDR3 length: 17 residues. Trimming took 7 bases from V and 6 from J, leaving 24 bases between them.